A single sample gave rise to the 14 T cell receptor beta chains below, sequenced in a study of cytomegalovirus exposure and HLA in healthy donors. 13 Jbeta primers and 60 Vbeta primers were used for the PCR. The repertoire was sequenced with immunoSEQ multiplex PCR; TCRdb's copy has only in-frame clones and lacks some. The table lists about 110,000 clones, 79% of them singletons. What was sequenced was PBMCs. Receptors originate from a woman aged 40 to 50 in good health and CMV-seronegative.

This chain joins TRBV11-2 and TRBJ1-1; D perhaps matches TRBD1 (5 bases). Per germline, CDR1 SGHAT and CDR2 FQNNGV. The CDR3 spans 14 residues. V was clipped by 7 bases and J by 5 bases, with 17 bases between them. CDR3 sequence: CASTISGGRTEAFF. CDR3 bases: TGTGCCAGCACCATATCCGGGGGACGAACTGAAGCTTTCTTT.

This clone was found once. The chain is built from TRBV29-1 and TRBJ2-2; maybe TRBD2 (6 bases). This CDR3 comprises 14 residues. V was shortened by 6 bases and J by 0 bases, with 11 bases between the two germline ends. Germline V gene sequence: CDR1 SQVTM, CDR2 ANQGSEA. CDR3: CSVAGTTNTGELFF. Written as DNA, the CDR3 is TGCAGCGTGGCGGGGACGACGAACACCGGGGAGCTGTTTTTT.

The rearrangement joins TRBV7-2 to TRBJ1-6; TRBD1 agrees at 8 bases. V dropped 4 bases and J dropped 10; count of bases not matched to a gene: 9. There are 15 residues in the CDR3. Germline V CDR1 and CDR2: SGHTA, FQGNSA. CDR3 bases: TGTGCCAGCAGCTACGACAGGGGTCGGGGATCACCCCTCCACTTT. As protein: CASSYDRGRGSPLHF.

The genes are TRBV14 and TRBJ2-3; possible D gene TRBD2, 5 bases. V was trimmed by 3 bases and J by 4 bases, leaving 14 bases between them. CDR3 size: 15 residues. CDR1 and CDR2 (germline): SGHDN, FVKESK. In DNA, the CDR3 is TGTGCCAGCAGCCAGATGATCGCGGGTTCAGATACGCAGTATTTT. Its protein product is CASSQMIAGSDTQYF. Supplemented by reference TRBV14 and TRBJ2-3, the full variable domain reads EAGVTQFPSHSVIEKGQTVTLRCDPISGHDNLYWYRRVMGKEIKFLLHFVKESKQDESGMPNNRFLAERTGGTYSTLKVQPAELEDSGVYFCASSQMIAGSDTQYFGPGTRLTVL.

About this clone: At the DNA level, this CDR3 is encoded by other sequences in the same sample as well. This chain uses TRBV4-3 with TRBJ2-7, with D possibly matching TRBD2 (5 bases). With 1 base removed from V and 2 bases from J, the gap between germline ends came to 9 bases. The CDR3 has 14 amino acids. Germline V lookup: CDR1 LGHNA, CDR2 YSLEER. CDR3 DNA sequence: TGCGCCAGCAGCCAAGGTCGGGGAGCCTACGAGCAGTACTTC. Translated: CASSQGRGAYEQYF.

V usage is TRBV28 and J usage is TRBJ1-2; 7 bases line up with TRBD1. Germline V CDR1 and CDR2: MDHEN, SYDVKM. This CDR3 comprises 17 residues. The ends lost 1 base at V and 4 bases at J; junction bases unmatched: 12. The CDR3 region is CASSLSSTGASIYGYTF. The DNA of the CDR3 is TGTGCCAGCAGTTTATCATCTACAGGGGCCAGTATCTATGGCTACACCTTC.

CDR3 nucleotides: TGCGCCAGCAGCTTCGCAGGGGCTACCGTCATGAACACTGAAGCTTTCTTT. Translated, it gives CASSFAGATVMNTEAFF. The V gene is TRBV5-1, the J gene TRBJ1-1; maybe TRBD1 (6 bases). This CDR3 comprises 17 residues. Per germline, CDR1 SGHRS and CDR2 YFSETQ. Trimming stripped 2 bases from V and 0 bases from J, with 17 bases between.

As to this clone: The junction departs from the called germline gene at one end, perhaps through a read error. This chain uses TRBV5-6 with TRBJ1-1, with D perhaps TRBD1 (5 bases). CDR3 length: 13 amino acids. Germline CDR1 is SGHDT and CDR2 is YYEEEE. CDR3 sequence reads: CASSYAGNTEVFF. The CDR3 nucleotides are TGTGCCAGCAGTTACGCAGGGAACACTGAAGTTTTCTTT.

This chain links TRBV27 with TRBJ2-5; tentative D call: TRBD2 (6 bases). Trimming cost V 6 bases and J 3 bases, with 11 bases left between them. This CDR3 comprises 13 residues. Per the germline V gene, CDR1 is MNHEY and CDR2 is SMNVEV (reference sequence). The CDR3 here is CASSDRGKETQYF. The CDR3 DNA reads as TGTGCCAGCAGCGACCGGGGGAAAGAGACCCAGTACTTC.

CDR3 amino acids: CSVESRDRDTQYF. The CDR3 coding sequence is TGCAGCGTTGAATCCCGGGACAGAGACACGCAGTATTTT. The V and J genes are TRBV29-1 and TRBJ2-3; 7 nucleotides line up with TRBD1. Germline-derived CDR1 and CDR2 are SQVTM and ANQGSEA. The CDR3 extends over 13 amino acids. V lost 2 bases, J lost 9 bases, and 8 bases stayed unmatched.

The chain joins TRBV7-8 to TRBJ2-1; 11 bases line up with TRBD2. This CDR3 is built from 18 residues. Germline CDR1 and CDR2: SGHVS and FQNEAQ. J was trimmed by 10 bases and V by 1 base; bases with no gene match: 15. DNA of the CDR3: TGTGCCAGCAGCTTAGGGTTGACTAGCGGGATTGGCTCTGGGGAGCAGTTCTTC. The encoded protein is CASSLGLTSGIGSGEQFF. Filled out from reference TRBV7-8 and TRBJ2-1, the complete variable domain reads GAGVSQSPRYKVAKRGQDVALRCDPISGHVSLFWYQQALGQGPEFLTYFQNEAQLDKSGLPSDRFFAERPEGSVSTLKIQRTQQEDSAVYLCASSLGLTSGIGSGEQFFGPGTRLTVL.

The chain has TRBV11-2 and TRBJ2-1; 7 nucleotides align to TRBD2. The germline V gene has CDR1 SGHAT and CDR2 FQNNGV. The CDR3 has 15 amino acids. V shed 0 bases and J 5 bases; nucleotides not matched to a gene: 4. DNA for the CDR3: TGTGCCAGCAGCTTAGAGGCGGGAGAGCACAATGAGCAGTTCTTC. It translates to CASSLEAGEHNEQFF.

This chain connects TRBV7-2 to TRBJ1-3; D may be TRBD1 (5 bases). Trimming took off 5 bases at V and 3 bases at J, with 14 bases between the two ends. Germline CDR1 SGHTA, CDR2 FQGNSA. The CDR3 extends over 15 amino acids. The CDR3 bases are TGTGCCAGCAGCCGCCCCCAGGGCGGTGGAAACACCATATATTTT. Encoded protein: CASSRPQGGGNTIYF. The full variable domain, completed using reference TRBV7-2 and TRBJ1-3, is GAGVSQSPSNKVTEKGKDVELRCDPISGHTALYWYRQSLGQGLEFLIYFQGNSAPDKSGLPSDRFSAERTGGSVSTLTIQRTQQEDSAVYLCASSRPQGGGNTIYFGEGSWLTVV.

The chain recombines TRBV5-4 with TRBJ1-2; 7 nucleotides align to TRBD1. The CDR3 extends over 14 amino acids. Germline V lookup: CDR1 SGHNT, CDR2 YYREEE (reference sequence). J was trimmed by 8 bases and V by 0 bases; bases with no gene match: 7. CDR3 region: CASSLGTGKEGYTF. The CDR3 DNA sequence: TGTGCCAGCAGCTTGGGGACAGGCAAAGAGGGCTACACCTTC.